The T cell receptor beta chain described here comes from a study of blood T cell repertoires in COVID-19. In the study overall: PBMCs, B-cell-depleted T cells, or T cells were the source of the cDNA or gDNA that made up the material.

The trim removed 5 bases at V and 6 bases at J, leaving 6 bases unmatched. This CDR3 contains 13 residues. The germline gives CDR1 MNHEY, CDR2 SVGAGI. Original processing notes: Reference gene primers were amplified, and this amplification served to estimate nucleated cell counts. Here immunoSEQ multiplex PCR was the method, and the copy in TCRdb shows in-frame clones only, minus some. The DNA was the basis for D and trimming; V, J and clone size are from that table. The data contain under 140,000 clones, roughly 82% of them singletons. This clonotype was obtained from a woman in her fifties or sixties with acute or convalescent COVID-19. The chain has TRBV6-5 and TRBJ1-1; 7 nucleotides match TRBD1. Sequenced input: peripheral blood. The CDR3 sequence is CASSISQGPEAFF. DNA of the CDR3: TGTGCCAGCAGTATTTCACAGGGGCCTGAAGCTTTCTTT.